This T cell receptor beta chain was documented in a study of CD8 T cells in ankylosing spondylitis. Generation of TCR beta libraries employed quantitative 5'-RACE incorporating molecular barcodes. A single record per CDR3 protein comes from TCRdb applying MiXCR to the 5' RACE reads. The repertoire holds tens of thousands of distinct CDR3 sequences, with about 5.4% as singletons. At least ten counts were recorded for this clonotype. As yet, its antigen is unknown. The germline V and J ends were trimmed by 10 bases and 0 bases, with 14 bases remaining between them. Germline CDR1 MNHNS, CDR2 SASEGT. CDR3 length equals 14 residues. Study findings and constraints: Reactive arthritis synovial fluid and blood were previously reported to contain some motif variants. As reported, disease-linked clones showed significant enrichment in matched ankylosing spondylitis synovial fluid. A motif of 7 to 9 highly homologous TCR beta variants was seen as apparently characteristic of ankylosing spondylitis blood.

This receptor was identified in a male donor with ankylosing spondylitis or in good health (not recorded which). Source material: blood, either unsorted or a sorted T cell fraction (not recorded which). The chain is built from TRBV6-1 and TRBJ2-3; D is ambiguous. This CDR3 is CATSLMGSTDTQYF. Here the CDR3 DNA reads TGTGCCACGTCCCTGATGGGAAGCACAGATACGCAGTATTTT.